The 10 T cell receptor beta chains below come from one sample, sequenced in a study of cytomegalovirus exposure and HLA in healthy donors. The PCR was carried out with 60 Vbeta primers and 13 Jbeta primers. Assay: immunoSEQ multiplex PCR; the TCRdb copy retains only in-frame clones and omits some. Of some 110,000 clones in the sample, around 74% were seen once. The sequenced sample consisted of PBMCs. The receptor source for this set is a man aged 25-40 years in good health and CMV-seropositive.

This clone was seen at least ten times. The CDR3: CSVEKVQGGDEQYF. In DNA form, the CDR3 reads TGCAGCGTTGAAAAGGTACAGGGGGGAGACGAGCAGTACTTC. J is TRBJ2-7 and V is TRBV29-1; 8 bases fit TRBD1. Trimming cost V 2 bases and J 5 bases; bases outside gene matches: 8. Looked up from germline, CDR1 is SQVTM and CDR2 is ANQGSEA. This CDR3 spans 14 amino acids.

As concerns this clone: Other DNA variants within this sample encode the same CDR3. The chain carries TRBV2 and TRBJ2-7; TRBD2 might be the D (6 bases). The CDR3 consists of 17 residues. V gave up 0 bases and J gave up 0 bases, with 15 bases separating them. The germline gives CDR1 SNHLY, CDR2 FYNNEI. The CDR3, as DNA: TGTGCCAGCAGTGAAGCACCGGCGGGGTTAACCTCCTACGAGCAGTACTTC. This gives the protein CASSEAPAGLTSYEQYF. The full variable domain, its missing parts supplied by reference TRBV2 and TRBJ2-7, is EPEVTQTPSHQVTQMGQEVILRCVPISNHLYFYWYRQILGQKVEFLVSFYNNEISEKSEIFDDQFSVERPDGSNFTLKIRSTKLEDSAMYFCASSEAPAGLTSYEQYFGPGTRLTVT.

The rearrangement links TRBV7-9 to TRBJ1-1; D remains unclear. This CDR3 comprises 12 residues. Trimming stripped 3 bases from V and 1 base from J, with 3 bases between. CDR1 SEHNR and CDR2 FQNEAQ come from the germline V gene (reference sequence). CDR3 DNA sequence: TGTGCCAGCAGCTTCTCGAACACTGAAGCTTTCTTT. Encoded protein: CASSFSNTEAFF.

The chain links TRBV6-1 to TRBJ2-1; the match to TRBD2 covers 11 bases. V lost 2 bases and J lost 9; bases outside the gene matches: 9. The CDR3 sequence is 16 residues long. Germline V gene sequence: CDR1 MNHNS, CDR2 SASEGT. The CDR3 sequence: CASSEWVSGGASEQFF. The CDR3 DNA reads as TGTGCCAGCAGTGAATGGGTTAGCGGGGGGGCGAGTGAGCAGTTCTTC.

This clone has only one observation. This chain joins TRBV6-4 and TRBJ2-5; 7 nucleotides line up with TRBD2. The CDR3 is 13 residues long. CDR1 is MRHNA, CDR2 SNTAGT, per germline. Trimming removed 5 bases from V and 5 bases from J; junction bases left unmatched: 5. CDR3 sequence (DNA): TGTGCCAGCAGTAACGACGGGGGGGAGACCCAGTACTTC. This translates into CASSNDGGETQYF.

The chain uses TRBV5-6 and TRBJ2-1, with D hard to call. Germline loops: CDR1 SGHDT, CDR2 YYEEEE. The CDR3 sequence is 15 residues long. V lost 0 bases to trimming and J lost 0 bases, with 7 bases between them. CDR3 sequence (DNA): TGTGCCAGCAGCTTGGGGGCAGGCTCCTACAATGAGCAGTTCTTC. Residues: CASSLGAGSYNEQFF.

CDR3 in amino acids: CASSLSRVVTSGVYTQYF. CDR3 DNA sequence: TGTGCCAGCAGCTTATCGCGTGTCGTGACTAGCGGGGTTTATACGCAGTATTTT. This rearrangement joins TRBV7-8 to TRBJ2-3, with 11 bases aligning to TRBD2. With V trimmed by 2 bases and J by 7 bases, 14 bases remained unmatched. Germline CDR1 SGHVS, CDR2 FQNEAQ. CDR3 length: 18 residues.

This chain joins TRBV7-9 and TRBJ2-5; D might be TRBD2 (5 bases). The J call may not be correct, given that the DNA end is closer to TRBJ2-7. This CDR3 spans 13 amino acids. Germline assignment: CDR1 SEHNR and CDR2 FQNEAQ (reference sequence). CDR3 amino acids: CASSRAASYEQYF. CDR3 DNA: TGTGCCAGCAGCCGAGCGGCGTCCTACGAGCAGTACTTC.

This chain uses TRBV7-9 with TRBJ1-3; 7 nucleotides line up with TRBD1. CDR1 is SEHNR, CDR2 FQNEAQ, per germline (reference sequence). This CDR3 spans 15 amino acids. V shed 0 bases, J shed 4 bases, and the junction held 3 bases outside the gene matches. The CDR3 nucleotides read TGTGCCAGCAGCTTAGCGCCACAGGGGGGAAACACCATATATTTT. It translates to CASSLAPQGGNTIYF.

This clone was counted only a few times. The V call is TRBV6-6, the J call TRBJ1-1, with TRBD1 identical over 7 bases. The germline V gene has CDR1 MNHNY and CDR2 SVGAGI (reference sequence). The CDR3 spans 12 residues. V was pared by 10 bases and J by 5 bases, with 7 bases of the junction left unmatched. The DNA of the CDR3 is TGTGCCATGAGGGGGCTCGGGACTGAAGCTTTCTTT. Amino acid sequence: CAMRGLGTEAFF.